The 21 T cell receptor beta chains below come from one sample, sequenced in a study of CD8 T cells in Susac syndrome. Random hexamers were used to reverse transcribe the RNA input (about 0.45 to 1 ug). MiXCR, applied by TCRdb to the immunoSEQ multiplex PCR reads, yields one record per CDR3 protein. This sample has 92,000 or so distinct CDR3 sequences, with approximately 96% found just once. Sequenced sample: CD8+ T cells from PBMCs. The receptors here all came from a human donor with Susac syndrome.

The rearrangement links TRBV19 to TRBJ2-7; TRBD1 agrees at 8 bases. This CDR3 comprises 14 residues. With V trimmed by 2 bases and J by 1 base, 1 base remained unmatched. The germline gives CDR1 LNHDA, CDR2 SQIVND (reference sequence). The CDR3 DNA reads as TGTGCCAGTAGTATACAGGGGGCATCCTACGAGCAGTACTTC. Encoded protein: CASSIQGASYEQYF.

The V gene is TRBV29-1, the J gene TRBJ2-7; D is unresolved. V dropped 6 bases and J dropped 7 bases, with 25 bases sitting between them. CDR3 length: 15 residues. CDR1 SQVTM and CDR2 ANQGSEA come from the germline V gene. This CDR3 is CSVTWTGTSYDEQYF. The DNA for the CDR3 is TGCAGCGTGACCTGGACGGGTACCTCCTACGATGAGCAGTACTTC.

This sequence joins TRBV20-1 and TRBJ1-2; 8 nucleotides align to TRBD1. The CDR3 runs to 14 residues. CDR1 is DFQATT and CDR2 is SNEGSKA in the germline V gene (reference sequence). V lost 5 bases to trimming and J lost 5 bases; unmatched junction nucleotides: 10. CDR3 DNA sequence: TGCAGTGCTCATCCGGAGACAGGGGAATATGGCTACACCTTC. This gives the protein CSAHPETGEYGYTF.

The chain has TRBV6-1 and TRBJ2-1, with D unresolved. V lost 7 bases and J 9 bases, leaving 16 bases between the germline ends. CDR1 and CDR2 (germline): MNHNS, SASEGT. The length of the CDR3 is 13 residues. The chain's CDR3 is CASNRSPGGEQFF. The CDR3 DNA reads TGTGCCAGCAACAGATCCCCTGGCGGTGAGCAGTTCTTC.

This clonotype was seen only once. The rearrangement uses TRBV7-2 and TRBJ1-4; D uncertain. The V and J ends lost 1 base and 2 bases respectively, with 8 bases between them. This CDR3 comprises 15 residues. Germline V CDR1 and CDR2: SGHTA, FQGNSA. CDR3 amino acids: CASSLERATNEKLFF. CDR3 coding DNA: TGTGCCAGCAGCTTAGAGCGGGCCACTAATGAAAAACTGTTTTTT.

The rearrangement uses TRBV28 and TRBJ1-6, with D possibly TRBD1 on 5 matching bases. The V end lost 4 bases, the J end lost 0 bases, and 7 bases lay between the germline ends. The CDR3 has 15 amino acids. The V gene's germline CDR1 is MDHEN and CDR2 SYDVKM. As DNA, the CDR3 is TGTGCCAGCAGTTACAGGAGCTCCTATAATTCACCCCTCCACTTT. This translates into CASSYRSSYNSPLHF.

CDR3 DNA sequence: TGTGCCAGCATTACAGATTACTATGGCTACACCTTC. Residues: CASITDYYGYTF. The genes are TRBV2 and TRBJ1-2; D not certain. The length of the CDR3 is 12 residues. Germline V gene sequence: CDR1 SNHLY, CDR2 FYNNEI. Trimming took off 7 bases at V and 3 bases at J, with 9 bases between the two ends.

The chain recombines TRBV20-1 with TRBJ2-5; D call uncertain. The V gene's germline CDR1 is DFQATT and CDR2 SNEGSKA (reference sequence). The CDR3 covers 11 residues. With 8 bases removed from V and 1 base from J, the gap between germline ends came to 8 bases. CDR3: CSKQSQETQYF. CDR3 in DNA: TGCAGTAAACAGAGCCAAGAGACCCAGTACTTC.

This clonotype was observed once. V gene TRBV20-1 combines with J gene TRBJ2-5; 7 bases are a match to TRBD1. The V segment lost 5 bases and the J segment 2 bases; nucleotides outside the gene matches: 11. Germline values: CDR1 DFQATT, CDR2 SNEGSKA (reference sequence). This CDR3 is 15 amino acids long. In DNA form, the CDR3 reads TGCAGTGCTTGGCCCGGGGACAGCATACAAGAGACCCAGTACTTC. Translation gives CSAWPGDSIQETQYF.

This chain joins TRBV20-1 and TRBJ2-3; D not resolved. Germline lookup yields CDR1 DFQATT and CDR2 SNEGSKA (reference sequence). This CDR3 contains 15 residues. The V end was cut by 4 bases, the J end by 0 bases, with 14 bases between. CDR3 nucleotides: TGCAGTGCTATCCCCATCACGCCTAGCACAGATACGCAGTATTTT. Protein sequence: CSAIPITPSTDTQYF.

The chain carries TRBV12-5 and TRBJ1-2; D is undetermined. Per germline, CDR1 LGHNT and CDR2 FRNRAP. The CDR3 is 11 amino acids. The V gene lost 1 base and the J gene lost 6 bases, with 3 bases spanning the gap. In DNA form, the CDR3 reads TGTGCTAGTGGTTTGGGCGATGGCTACACCTTC. Encoded protein: CASGLGDGYTF.

The V and J genes are TRBV7-2 and TRBJ1-4, with D perhaps matching TRBD1 (5 bases). The CDR3 has 12 amino acids. V was trimmed by 4 bases and J by 11 bases, leaving 11 bases between them. The germline V gene has CDR1 SGHTA and CDR2 FQGNSA. In nucleotides, the CDR3 is TGTGCCAGCAGCTCCCCGGGGCGTAAACTGTTTTTT. It encodes CASSSPGRKLFF.

This clonotype appeared a single time. This sequence joins TRBV23-1 and TRBJ2-7; TRBD1 is a possible D gene (6 bases). TRBV23-1 is identified as an open reading frame with a role that is uncertain. V gave up 9 bases and J gave up 3 bases, with 12 bases separating them. The CDR3 has 12 amino acids. The CDR3 loop is CASQGRNYEQYF. CDR3 sequence (DNA): TGCGCCAGTCAGGGGAGAAACTACGAGCAGTACTTC.

In its sample, this clonotype was seen once. V is TRBV24-1 and J is TRBJ2-1; 9 bases line up with TRBD2. The CDR3 is 15 residues long. Unmatched junction bases numbered 2, after V lost 4 bases and J lost 2 bases. Germline V gene sequence: CDR1 KGHDR, CDR2 SFDVKD. CDR3 sequence reads: CATSETSGAYNEQFF. CDR3 DNA: TGTGCCACCAGTGAGACTAGCGGAGCCTACAATGAGCAGTTCTTC.

The V and J genes are TRBV7-6 and TRBJ1-4; weak D call: TRBD1 (5 bases). CDR1 is SGHVS and CDR2 is FNYEAQ in the germline V gene. This CDR3 contains 16 residues. Trimming left V 4 bases short and J 5 bases short, with 17 bases between. The DNA for the CDR3 is TGTGCCAGCAGCTGGGGGACTCCAAGCGAAAATGAAAAACTGTTTTTT. This gives the protein CASSWGTPSENEKLFF.

This sequence joins TRBV15 and TRBJ2-7, with D maybe TRBD1 (6 bases). Germline V gene lookup returns CDR1 LNHNV and CDR2 YYDKDF (reference sequence). The germline V and J ends were trimmed by 5 bases and 0 bases, with 11 bases remaining between them. The CDR3 has 14 residues. As DNA, the CDR3 is TGTGCCACCAGCCTACAGGGAGCCTCCTACGAGCAGTACTTC. It specifies CATSLQGASYEQYF. Using reference TRBV15 and TRBJ2-7 for the parts outside the CDR3, the full variable domain is DAMVIQNPRYQVTQFGKPVTLSCSQTLNHNVMYWYQQKSSQAPKLLFHYYDKDFNNEADTPDNFQSRRPNTSFCFLDIRSPGLGDTAMYLCATSLQGASYEQYFGPGTRLTVT.

The chain employs TRBV9 and TRBJ2-5; 8 nucleotides agree with TRBD2. Trimming took 4 bases from V and 4 from J; bases not matched to a gene: 12. This CDR3 is built from 16 residues. Germline-derived CDR1 and CDR2 are SGDLS and YYNGEE. DNA for the CDR3: TGTGCCAGCAGCTTGGCCCTTGCGGGGGGACGAGAGACCCAGTACTTC. Translating gives CASSLALAGGRETQYF.

The chain uses TRBV11-3 and TRBJ2-5; TRBD1 or TRBD2 may be the D gene (7 bases each). The CDR3 consists of 15 residues. In germline, CDR1 is SGHNT, CDR2 YENEEA. V lost 3 bases, J lost 5 bases, and 16 bases lay in between. The CDR3: CASSFTGDGGETQYF. The CDR3 DNA reads as TGTGCCAGCAGCTTCACAGGGGACGGGGGGGAGACCCAGTACTTC.

This clonotype was counted a single time. This chain uses TRBV6-5 with TRBJ1-1, with TRBD1 matching over 7 bases. The length of the CDR3 is 18 residues. The V and J ends lost 4 bases and 3 bases, in that order; junction bases with no gene match: 17. Germline-derived CDR1 and CDR2 are MNHEY and SVGAGI. This chain's CDR3 is CASSSTAGQTLRDTEAFF. The CDR3 region has the DNA TGTGCCAGCAGTTCTACCGCGGGACAGACCCTTCGGGACACTGAAGCTTTCTTT.

V is TRBV20-1 and J is TRBJ1-5, with D possibly matching TRBD1 (5 bases). The germline V gene has CDR1 DFQATT and CDR2 SNEGSKA (reference sequence). The CDR3 length is 13 residues. Trimming pared 5 bases from V and 4 bases from J, leaving 12 bases between. Written as DNA, the CDR3 is TGCAGTGCTTACGGGACGGGTAATCAGCCCCAGCATTTT. Translating gives CSAYGTGNQPQHF.

The gene calls are TRBV3-1 and TRBJ2-1; D not resolved. The CDR3 length is 16 residues. V was trimmed by 1 base and J by 6 bases, leaving 16 bases between them. The germline V gene has CDR1 LGHDT and CDR2 YNNKEL (reference sequence). CDR3 sequence: CASSQAPGTSLNEQFF. The CDR3 DNA sequence: TGTGCCAGCAGCCAAGCCCCGGGTACCTCACTCAATGAGCAGTTCTTC.